Shown below are 9 T cell receptor beta chains from a single sample sequenced in a study of blood T cell repertoires in COVID-19. The repertoire was sequenced with immunoSEQ multiplex PCR; TCRdb's copy has only in-frame clones and lacks some. The table shows approximately 72,000 clones, with 83% occurring only once. Sequenced: peripheral blood. The receptor source for this set is an elderly woman with acute or convalescent COVID-19.

The chain uses TRBV27 and TRBJ2-1, with 11 bases fitting TRBD2. V was pared by 5 bases and J by 8 bases, with 8 bases of the junction left unmatched. Germline V CDR1 and CDR2: MNHEY, SMNVEV (reference sequence). The CDR3 extends over 15 amino acids. This chain's CDR3 is CASSAPGLAAYEQFF. The CDR3 DNA follows: TGTGCCAGCAGTGCGCCGGGACTAGCGGCCTATGAGCAGTTCTTC.

This sequence joins TRBV4-1 and TRBJ2-2; 11 bases are shared with TRBD2. The trim removed 4 bases at V and 3 bases at J, leaving 4 bases unmatched. This CDR3 spans 16 amino acids. Germline V CDR1 and CDR2: MGHRA, YSYEKL. The CDR3 here is CASSLGTSGYTGELFF. The CDR3 DNA reads TGCGCCAGCAGCCTCGGGACTAGCGGCTACACCGGGGAGCTGTTTTTT.

The rearrangement uses TRBV6-4 and TRBJ2-2; the D gene is possibly TRBD2 (5 bases). The V end was cut by 0 bases, the J end by 7 bases, with 15 bases between. In germline, CDR1 is MRHNA, CDR2 SNTAGT. The CDR3 is 16 amino acids. The chain's CDR3 is CASSDSNPEGGGELFF. Written as DNA, the CDR3 is TGTGCCAGCAGTGACTCGAATCCAGAGGGTGGCGGGGAGCTGTTTTTT.

The chain combines TRBV5-1 with TRBJ2-2, with 9 bases aligning to TRBD2. The CDR3 runs 18 residues. Germline V gives CDR1 SGHRS, CDR2 YFSETQ. Trimming at V came to 0 bases and at J to 5 bases, leaving 11 bases not matched to a gene. CDR3 protein: CASSLESRGGAGTGELFF. CDR3 DNA: TGCGCCAGCAGCTTGGAGTCTCGCGGGGGGGCCGGGACCGGGGAGCTGTTTTTT.

The J gene is TRBJ1-2, the V gene TRBV5-5; D is perhaps TRBD1 (6 bases). V lost 2 bases, J lost 1 base, and 6 bases lay in between. Germline V gene lookup returns CDR1 SGHKS and CDR2 YYEKEE (reference sequence). This CDR3 has 13 amino acids. In nucleotides, the CDR3 is TGTGCCAGCAGCTTAGGGGGTAACTATGGCTACACCTTC. This codes for CASSLGGNYGYTF.

V usage is TRBV9 and J usage is TRBJ2-1; tentatively, D is TRBD2 (6 bases). V was shortened by 0 bases and J by 9 bases, with 10 bases between the two germline ends. Germline CDR1 is SGDLS and CDR2 is YYNGEE. The length of the CDR3 is 13 residues. The CDR3 spells CASSVGSGSEQFF. DNA for the CDR3: TGTGCCAGCAGCGTAGGTAGCGGTAGTGAGCAGTTCTTC.

This chain connects TRBV19 to TRBJ2-3; 13 bases align to TRBD2. The J segment lost 0 bases and the V segment lost 5 bases, leaving 8 bases of the junction unmatched. The length of the CDR3 is 18 residues. The germline V gene has CDR1 LNHDA and CDR2 SQIVND (reference sequence). This chain's CDR3 is CASSLLAGGGTSTDTQYF. The CDR3 DNA reads TGTGCCAGTAGTTTACTAGCGGGAGGGGGCACTAGCACAGATACGCAGTATTTT.

The rearrangement joins TRBV28 to TRBJ2-7, with D perhaps matching TRBD1 (7 bases). Trimming took 2 bases from V and 6 from J, leaving 20 bases between them. The CDR3 contains 16 residues. The germline CDR1 and CDR2 sequences are MDHEN and SYDVKM. The CDR3 DNA is TGTGCCAGCAGTTTAGCGGGACAGTCCCGTCTGGGCGAGCAGTACTTC. Translating gives CASSLAGQSRLGEQYF. The full variable domain, completed using reference TRBV28 and TRBJ2-7, is DVKVTQSSRYLVKRTGEKVFLECVQDMDHENMFWYRQDPGLGLRLIYFSYDVKMKEKGDIPEGYSVSREKKERFSLILESASTNQTSMYLCASSLAGQSRLGEQYFGPGTRLTVT.

Concerning this clone: The sample contains more than one DNA sequence encoding this CDR3. The chain carries TRBV3-1 (or the pseudogene TRBV3-2) and TRBJ1-1, with 8 nucleotides matching TRBD1. The germline V gene has CDR1 LGHDT and CDR2 YNNKEL (reference sequence). The CDR3 is 15 amino acids. Trimming at V came to 4 bases and at J to 1 base, leaving 5 bases not matched to a gene. CDR3 residues: CASSLRTGGNTEAFF. The CDR3 nucleotides are TGTGCCAGCAGCCTCAGAACAGGGGGGAACACTGAAGCTTTCTTT.